What follows are 31 T cell receptor beta chains derived from one specimen sequenced in a study of OX40 agonist ivuxolimab in advanced cancers. Profiling relied on immunoSEQ multiplex PCR, and the TCRdb table lists in-frame clones only, not all of them. Seen here are about 72,000 clones, about 85% observed once, and the top ten hold approximately 1.3%. This specimen consisted of CD4+ or CD8+ T cells sorted from blood, obtained in a trial of the OX40 agonist ivuxolimab. Receptors were obtained from an adult with an advanced solid tumor such as melanoma, head and neck, liver or kidney cancer.

V gene TRBV5-4 combines with J gene TRBJ1-6; 7 nucleotides match TRBD1. Germline CDR1 is SGHNT and CDR2 is YYREEE (reference sequence). V lost 4 bases to trimming and J lost 10 bases; unmatched junction nucleotides: 8. CDR3 size: 14 residues. The CDR3 DNA sequence: TGTGCCAGCAGCACTGACAGGGTTCGGTCACCCCTCCACTTT. This gives the protein CASSTDRVRSPLHF.

The chain is built from TRBV2 and TRBJ1-5, with D uncertain. Trimming stripped 2 bases from V and 0 bases from J, with 5 bases between. The CDR3 runs to 14 residues. CDR1 is SNHLY, CDR2 FYNNEI, per germline. As DNA, the CDR3 is TGTGCCAGCAGTGAACTTTATAGCAATCAGCCCCAGCATTTT. This sequence encodes CASSELYSNQPQHF.

This clone occurred a few times. V is TRBV30 and J is TRBJ2-5; D uncertain. The CDR3 extends over 12 amino acids. V was trimmed by 5 bases and J by 1 base, leaving 8 bases between them. Germline loops: CDR1 GTSNPN, CDR2 SVGIG (reference sequence). CDR3 in DNA: TGTGCCTGGGGACGGATCCAAGAGACCCAGTACTTC. Translation gives CAWGRIQETQYF.

The chain couples TRBV5-5 to TRBJ2-2; D unclear. V lost 4 bases, J lost 1 base, and 11 bases lay in between. CDR1 and CDR2 (germline): SGHKS, YYEKEE (reference sequence). This CDR3 has 15 amino acids. CDR3 protein: CASSRLAWNTGELFF. The DNA of the CDR3 is TGTGCCAGCAGCCGGCTGGCGTGGAACACCGGGGAGCTGTTTTTT.

V usage is TRBV18 and J usage is TRBJ1-1; D not resolved. The V end lost 6 bases, the J end lost 4 bases, and 15 bases lay between the germline ends. The CDR3 is made up of 14 amino acids. Germline V CDR1 and CDR2: KGHSH, LQKENI. CDR3 DNA sequence: TGTGCCAGCTCCACTGGGGTCCGGGGCACTGAAGCTTTCTTT. This codes for CASSTGVRGTEAFF.

This chain links TRBV5-8 with TRBJ2-5; maybe TRBD2 (5 bases). V lost 0 bases and J lost 5, with 11 bases in between. The CDR3 sequence is 14 residues long. Per germline, CDR1 SGHTS and CDR2 YDEGEE. CDR3 sequence (DNA): TGTGCCAGCAGCTTGGTTACAGAGCGGGAGACCCAGTACTTC. Residues: CASSLVTERETQYF.

This clone was observed once. The rearrangement uses TRBV20-1 and TRBJ1-1; D remains unclear. The V gene lost 4 bases and the J gene lost 6 bases, with 6 bases spanning the gap. The CDR3 is 10 residues long. CDR1 and CDR2 (germline): DFQATT, SNEGSKA (reference sequence). The CDR3 sequence: CSATRAEAFF. The CDR3 DNA is TGCAGTGCTACTCGCGCTGAAGCTTTCTTT.

This chain links TRBV6-1 with TRBJ2-1; D is possibly TRBD1 or TRBD2 (7 bases each). V gave up 6 bases and J gave up 0 bases, with 12 bases separating them. The CDR3 spans 15 residues. Germline V gene sequence: CDR1 MNHNS, CDR2 SASEGT. CDR3 sequence (DNA): TGTGCCAGCAGGCAGGGGGGGGGCTCCTACAATGAGCAGTTCTTC. Its protein product is CASRQGGGSYNEQFF.

Concerning this clone: Its ends do not fully match the called genes, so a read error is possible. V and J are TRBV5-5 and TRBJ2-7; no clear D gene. The CDR3 is 12 residues long. CDR1 and CDR2 (germline): SGHKS, YYEKEE (reference sequence). This CDR3 reads CASSPEWAPEDF. Here the CDR3 DNA reads TGTGCCAGCAGCCCAGAGTGGGCACCCGAGGACTTC.

This chain uses TRBV6-5 with TRBJ2-3, with D possibly matching TRBD1 (5 bases). Trimming stripped 5 bases from V and 1 base from J, with 10 bases between. Germline CDR1 is MNHEY and CDR2 is SVGAGI. The CDR3 runs 14 residues. Written as DNA, the CDR3 is TGTGCCAGCAGTAATAGGGGTGGCACAGATACGCAGTATTTT. This sequence encodes CASSNRGGTDTQYF.

V usage is TRBV30 and J usage is TRBJ1-5; D ambiguous. The ends were cut back, 3 bases at V and 0 bases at J, with 6 bases in the middle. This CDR3 has 13 amino acids. CDR1 and CDR2 from the germline V gene are GTSNPN and SVGIG (reference sequence). The CDR3 bases are TGTGCCTGGAGATCGGATAGCAATCAGCCCCAGCATTTT. It translates to CAWRSDSNQPQHF.

Here the CDR3 reads CAWRIALSTDTQYF. The DNA for the CDR3 is TGTGCCTGGAGAATAGCGCTGAGCACAGATACGCAGTATTTT. The chain employs TRBV30 and TRBJ2-3; D may be TRBD2 (5 bases). Trimming stripped 3 bases from V and 0 bases from J, with 10 bases between. The CDR3 consists of 14 residues. Germline CDR1 GTSNPN, CDR2 SVGIG (reference sequence).

In this sample, this clone turned up a few times. The chain recombines TRBV7-9 with TRBJ1-2; D gene unclear. The V gene's germline CDR1 is SEHNR and CDR2 FQNEAQ (reference sequence). This CDR3 has 12 amino acids. The V end lost 5 bases, the J end lost 4 bases, and 8 bases lay between the germline ends. CDR3 amino acids: CASSLDGYGYTF. The CDR3 region has the DNA TGTGCCAGCAGCCTGGACGGCTATGGCTACACCTTC.

The V call is TRBV9, the J call TRBJ2-1; maybe TRBD2 (6 bases). V lost 3 bases to trimming and J lost 0 bases, with 10 bases between them. CDR1 is SGDLS and CDR2 is YYNGEE in the germline V gene. This CDR3 is built from 15 residues. The CDR3 is CASSAMGLSYNEQFF. CDR3 nucleotide sequence: TGTGCCAGCAGCGCAATGGGACTCTCCTACAATGAGCAGTTCTTC.

This chain uses TRBV5-1 with TRBJ1-2; D is unresolved. Trimming removed 0 bases at V and 0 bases at J, with 9 bases between. Germline CDR1 SGHRS, CDR2 YFSETQ. The CDR3 is 15 amino acids. CDR3 nucleotides: TGCGCCAGCAGCTTGGGTGGGGATTCTAACTATGGCTACACCTTC. Its translation is CASSLGGDSNYGYTF.

The CDR3 spells CAWSEGLAGVGTQYF. The CDR3 region has the DNA TGTGCCTGGAGTGAGGGACTAGCGGGAGTAGGGACCCAGTACTTC. The rearrangement links TRBV30 to TRBJ2-5, with TRBD2 identical over 14 bases. Looked up from germline, CDR1 is GTSNPN and CDR2 is SVGIG (reference sequence). The CDR3 sequence is 15 residues long. V was pared by 1 base and J by 7 bases, with 5 bases of the junction left unmatched.

This chain uses TRBV19 with TRBJ2-2; 7 bases map to TRBD1. V shed 1 base, J shed 4 bases, and the junction held 0 bases outside the gene matches. Looked up from germline, CDR1 is LNHDA and CDR2 is SQIVND (reference sequence). The CDR3 runs to 14 residues. CDR3 sequence (DNA): TGTGCCAGTAGTATAGGACAGGGCACCGGGGAGCTGTTTTTT. Its translation: CASSIGQGTGELFF.

The chain employs TRBV6-6 and TRBJ1-5, with D possibly TRBD1 on 5 matching bases. The CDR3 sequence is 12 residues long. Trimming took off 6 bases at V and 2 bases at J, with 5 bases between the two ends. Germline V gives CDR1 MNHNY, CDR2 SVGAGI (reference sequence). The CDR3 coding sequence is TGTGCCAGCAGACAGGGCAATCAGCCCCAGCATTTT. The encoded protein is CASRQGNQPQHF.

This clone was seen once. The J gene is TRBJ2-5, the V gene TRBV6-1, with D perhaps matching TRBD2 (6 bases). Deletions cut 6 bases from V and 3 bases from J, with 17 bases between. CDR3 length equals 15 residues. Germline CDR1 is MNHNS and CDR2 is SASEGT. CDR3 in DNA: TGTGCCAGCAGAAGGGCTGGGGACTCGGAAGAGACCCAGTACTTC. Its translation: CASRRAGDSEETQYF.

The V gene is TRBV6-5, the J gene TRBJ1-5, with D tentatively TRBD1 (5 bases). The V and J ends lost 0 bases and 3 bases respectively, with 9 bases between them. From germline, CDR1 is MNHEY and CDR2 SVGAGI. This CDR3 is 15 amino acids long. CDR3 sequence: CASSYSAGVNQPQHF. CDR3 nucleotide sequence: TGTGCCAGCAGTTACTCTGCGGGGGTCAATCAGCCCCAGCATTTT.

J is TRBJ1-3 and V is TRBV9; no clear D. Trimming removed 0 bases from V and 3 bases from J, with 16 bases in between. The CDR3 loop spans 17 amino acids. CDR1 is SGDLS, CDR2 YYNGEE, per germline. This CDR3 reads CASSVGAGRSVGNTIYF. In DNA, the CDR3 is TGTGCCAGCAGCGTAGGGGCCGGACGGAGCGTTGGAAACACCATATATTTT.

This clone showed up just once. The genes are TRBV14 and TRBJ1-3; the D is unclear. V lost 0 bases to trimming and J lost 3 bases, with 12 bases between them. CDR1 is SGHDN and CDR2 is FVKESK in the germline V gene. CDR3 length equals 16 residues. The CDR3 is CASSQEVGMVGNTIYF. The CDR3 DNA reads as TGTGCCAGCAGCCAAGAAGTGGGGATGGTTGGAAACACCATATATTTT.

The gene calls are TRBV18 and TRBJ2-4; D is unresolved. V dropped 3 bases and J dropped 16 bases, with 19 bases sitting between them. CDR3 size: 13 residues. The germline CDR1 and CDR2 sequences are KGHSH and LQKENI. CDR3 protein: CASSPVLEEPPYF. As DNA, the CDR3 is TGTGCCAGCTCACCCGTTTTGGAAGAGCCACCATACTTC.

This chain joins TRBV27 and TRBJ1-2; D is perhaps TRBD1 (6 bases). This CDR3 is 15 amino acids long. V shed 0 bases and J shed 3 bases, with 11 bases lying between them. Germline V gives CDR1 MNHEY, CDR2 SMNVEV (reference sequence). The DNA of the CDR3 is TGTGCCAGCAGTTTATCCTCCCCAGGGGACTATGGCTACACCTTC. Protein product: CASSLSSPGDYGYTF.

This chain connects TRBV18 to TRBJ1-2; the D is unclear. Trimming took 2 bases from V and 4 from J, leaving 8 bases between them. The CDR3 runs to 13 residues. Germline values: CDR1 KGHSH, CDR2 LQKENI. In DNA form, the CDR3 reads TGTGCCAGCTCACCAGGGGTAGTCTATGGCTACACCTTC. Translating gives CASSPGVVYGYTF.

In the case of this clone: Other nucleotide sequences in the sample specify the same CDR3. CDR3 protein: CASSLVGTEAFF. The CDR3 DNA follows: TGCGCCAGCAGCTTGGTAGGCACTGAAGCTTTCTTT. V gene TRBV5-1 combines with J gene TRBJ1-1; no reliable D call. The V gene's germline CDR1 is SGHRS and CDR2 YFSETQ. This CDR3 comprises 12 residues. Trimming left V 0 bases short and J 4 bases short, with 4 bases between.

V and J are TRBV6-1 and TRBJ1-2, with D possibly TRBD1 on 5 matching bases. Trimming left V 2 bases short and J 7 bases short, with 17 bases between. Germline CDR1 and CDR2: MNHNS and SASEGT. This CDR3 region has 15 residues. Here the CDR3 DNA reads TGTGCCAGCAGTGAAAACAGACATACAGGATCTGGCTACACCTTC. Amino acids: CASSENRHTGSGYTF.

The V and J genes are TRBV5-8 and TRBJ2-3; the match to TRBD2 covers 14 bases. There are 17 residues in the CDR3. The V gene's germline CDR1 is SGHTS and CDR2 YDEGEE. Unmatched junction bases numbered 10, after V lost 5 bases and J lost 5 bases. This CDR3 reads CASSNRLAGGRIDTQYF. In DNA, the CDR3 is TGTGCCAGCAGTAACCGACTAGCGGGGGGGCGCATAGATACGCAGTATTTT.

CDR3 in amino acids: CAISPSGRGSTDTQYF. The DNA for the CDR3 is TGTGCCATCAGTCCCAGCGGGAGAGGAAGCACAGATACGCAGTATTTT. The chain is built from TRBV10-3 and TRBJ2-3, with TRBD2 identical over 8 bases. The CDR3 contains 16 residues. CDR1 and CDR2 (germline): ENHRY, SYGVKD. V trimming: 5 bases; J trimming: 0 bases; junction bases outside the gene matches: 7.

This clone has just a few counts. This chain links TRBV5-1 with TRBJ2-1, with 13 bases matching TRBD2. This CDR3 spans 17 amino acids. Trimming at V came to 3 bases and at J to 8 bases, leaving 11 bases not matched to a gene. The germline V gene encodes CDR1 SGHRS and CDR2 YFSETQ. CDR3 sequence: CASSSALTLAGGDEQFF. CDR3 nucleotides: TGCGCCAGCAGCTCCGCACTCACACTAGCGGGAGGGGATGAGCAGTTCTTC.

This clone was detected a few times. The V call is TRBV5-1, the J call TRBJ2-2, with a tentative D call TRBD1 (6 bases). The CDR3 has 14 residues. Germline V lookup: CDR1 SGHRS, CDR2 YFSETQ. Trimming removed 2 bases from V and 5 bases from J, with 10 bases in between. DNA for the CDR3: TGCGCCAGCAGCTTCAGGGGAGAAACCGGGGAGCTGTTTTTT. As protein: CASSFRGETGELFF.